This T cell receptor (beta chain) was captured in a study of T cell responses to AZD1222 COVID-19 vaccine. Broader study findings: There were mostly white British donors and more females than males, and clonal diversity was possibly underestimated. As reported, nearly half of all spike-specific TCRs target variant regions that are unmutated.

This clone occurred once. What it recognizes is unknown. The repertoire was sequenced with immunoSEQ multiplex PCR; TCRdb's copy has only in-frame clones and lacks some. There are 110,000 or so clones in the sample; 80% to 95% occur only once, and 3.5% to 4.5% lies in the top ten. This CDR3 is built from 18 residues. Trimming at V came to 3 bases and at J to 3 bases, leaving 10 bases not matched to a gene. Germline lookup yields CDR1 MGHDK and CDR2 SYGVNS. The material sequenced was peripheral blood, taken 28 days after the second dose of the MenACWY control vaccine. This TCR derives from an adult who received the MenACWY meningococcal vaccine as a control. V and J are TRBV25-1 and TRBJ2-5; 13 bases match TRBD2. CDR3 bases: TGTGCCAGCAGTGACTTGAGACTAGCGGGAGGAGCTAAAGAGACCCAGTACTTC. It specifies CASSDLRLAGGAKETQYF.